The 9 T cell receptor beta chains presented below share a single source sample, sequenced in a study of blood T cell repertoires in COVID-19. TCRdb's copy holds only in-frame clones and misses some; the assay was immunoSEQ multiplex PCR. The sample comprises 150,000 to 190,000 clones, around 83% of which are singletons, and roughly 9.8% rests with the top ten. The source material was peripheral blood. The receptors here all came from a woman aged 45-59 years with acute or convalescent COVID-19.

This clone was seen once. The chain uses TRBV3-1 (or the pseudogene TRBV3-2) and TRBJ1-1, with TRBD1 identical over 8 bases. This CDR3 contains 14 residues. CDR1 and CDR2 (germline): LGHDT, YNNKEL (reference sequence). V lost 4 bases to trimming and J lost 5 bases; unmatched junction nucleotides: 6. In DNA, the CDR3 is TGTGCCAGCAGCCCTCTTGGACAGGGTACTGAAGCTTTCTTT. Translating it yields CASSPLGQGTEAFF.

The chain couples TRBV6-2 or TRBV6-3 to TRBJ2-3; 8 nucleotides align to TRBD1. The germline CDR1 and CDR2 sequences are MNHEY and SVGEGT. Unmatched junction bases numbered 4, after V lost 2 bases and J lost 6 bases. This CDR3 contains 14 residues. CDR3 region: CASSYRDRGDTQYF. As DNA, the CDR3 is TGTGCCAGCAGTTACCGAGACAGGGGCGATACGCAGTATTTT.

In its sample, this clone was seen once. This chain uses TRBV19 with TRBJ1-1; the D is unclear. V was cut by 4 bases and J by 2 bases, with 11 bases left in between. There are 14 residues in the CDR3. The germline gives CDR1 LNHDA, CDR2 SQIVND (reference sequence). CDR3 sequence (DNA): TGTGCCAGTAGTAGGGAGGGAAGAAACACTGAAGCTTTCTTT. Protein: CASSREGRNTEAFF.

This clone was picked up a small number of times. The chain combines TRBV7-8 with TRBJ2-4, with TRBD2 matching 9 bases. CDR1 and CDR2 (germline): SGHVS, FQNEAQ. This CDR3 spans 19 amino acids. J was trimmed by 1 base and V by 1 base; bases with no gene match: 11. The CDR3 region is CASSLERGGTSGAKNIQYF. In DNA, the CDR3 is TGTGCCAGCAGCTTAGAGAGGGGAGGTACTAGCGGGGCCAAAAACATTCAGTACTTC.

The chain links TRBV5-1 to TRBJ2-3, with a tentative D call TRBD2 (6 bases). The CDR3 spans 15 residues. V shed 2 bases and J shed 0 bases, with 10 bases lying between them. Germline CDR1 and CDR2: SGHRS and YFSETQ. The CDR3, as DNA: TGCGCCAGCAGCTTCATAGCGGAAAGCACAGATACGCAGTATTTT. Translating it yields CASSFIAESTDTQYF.

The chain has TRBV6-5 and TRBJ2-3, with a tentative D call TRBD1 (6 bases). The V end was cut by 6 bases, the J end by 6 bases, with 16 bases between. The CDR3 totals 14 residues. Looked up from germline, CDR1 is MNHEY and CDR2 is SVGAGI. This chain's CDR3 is CASSQTGFVDTQYF. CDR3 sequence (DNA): TGTGCCAGCAGCCAGACAGGTTTCGTGGATACGCAGTATTTT.

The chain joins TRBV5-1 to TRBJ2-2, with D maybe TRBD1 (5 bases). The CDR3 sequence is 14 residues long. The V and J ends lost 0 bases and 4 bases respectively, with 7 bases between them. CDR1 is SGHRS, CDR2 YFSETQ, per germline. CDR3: CASSLAGSTGELFF. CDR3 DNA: TGCGCCAGCAGCTTGGCAGGGTCCACCGGGGAGCTGTTTTTT.

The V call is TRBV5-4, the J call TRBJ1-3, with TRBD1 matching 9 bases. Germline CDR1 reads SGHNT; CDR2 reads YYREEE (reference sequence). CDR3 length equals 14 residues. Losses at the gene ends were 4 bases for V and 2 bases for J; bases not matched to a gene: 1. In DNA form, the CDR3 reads TGTGCCAGCAGCGGGACAGGGACTGGAAACACCATATATTTT. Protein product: CASSGTGTGNTIYF.

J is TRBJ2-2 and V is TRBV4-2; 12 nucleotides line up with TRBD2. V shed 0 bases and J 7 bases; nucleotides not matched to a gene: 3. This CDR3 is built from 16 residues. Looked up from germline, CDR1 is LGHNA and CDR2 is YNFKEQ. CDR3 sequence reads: CASSQELAGGRGELFF. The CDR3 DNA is TGTGCCAGCAGCCAAGAACTAGCGGGGGGCCGCGGGGAGCTGTTTTTT.